This passage covers 9 T cell receptor beta chains from one sample sequenced in a study of T-cell reconstitution after alpha-beta-depleted transplantation in children. The authors prepared the TCRbeta library with unique molecular identifiers. TCRdb re-called the PCR reads through MiXCR, storing one row per CDR3 protein. Among a few hundred thousand distinct CDR3 sequences, roughly two fifths were seen once, and the ten largest hold roughly a quarter. This material consisted of PBMCs, taken before TCRalphabeta/CD19-depleted stem cell transplant. These receptors all stem from a girl aged 2-10 years with aplastic anemia, due to receive a stem cell transplant.

The chain is built from TRBV5-6 and TRBJ2-1; possibly TRBD2 for D (5 bases). Germline V gene data show CDR1 as SGHDT and CDR2 as YYEEEE. V was trimmed by 4 bases and J by 3 bases, leaving 11 bases between them. The CDR3 runs to 14 residues. CDR3 sequence reads: CASSPLSGYNEQFF. Written as DNA, the CDR3 is TGTGCCAGCAGCCCCCTGAGCGGCTACAATGAGCAGTTCTTC.

The V call is TRBV12-3 or TRBV12-4, the J call TRBJ1-3; TRBD1 matches 7 bases. V lost 3 bases and J lost 4; bases outside the gene matches: 3. This CDR3 is 14 amino acids long. In nucleotides, the CDR3 is TGTGCCAGCAGTTTGGACAGGAGCGGAAACACCATATATTTT. Residues: CASSLDRSGNTIYF.

CDR3: CSAQGRTDTQYF. The DNA for the CDR3 is TGCAGTGCTCAGGGGCGGACAGATACGCAGTATTTT. This chain joins TRBV20-1 and TRBJ2-3; D is perhaps TRBD1 (6 bases). With 5 bases removed from V and 3 bases from J, the gap between germline ends came to 9 bases. Germline V gene lookup returns CDR1 DFQATT and CDR2 SNEGSKA (reference sequence). This CDR3 is built from 12 residues.

In this sample, this clonotype turned up many times. This sequence joins TRBV11-2 and TRBJ2-3; 13 bases fit TRBD2. V lost 2 bases, J lost 4 bases, and 9 bases stayed unmatched. This CDR3 has 18 amino acids. The germline V gene has CDR1 SGHAT and CDR2 FQNNGV. The CDR3 sequence: CASSLTGTSGIVPDTQYF. As DNA, the CDR3 is TGTGCCAGCAGCTTAACTGGGACTAGCGGGATTGTTCCAGATACGCAGTATTTT.

The chain is built from TRBV14 and TRBJ2-5, with a weak D call TRBD2 (6 bases). In germline, CDR1 is SGHDN, CDR2 FVKESK. The V gene lost 2 bases and the J gene lost 3 bases, with 13 bases spanning the gap. The CDR3 spans 15 residues. CDR3 sequence reads: CASSQRVPGEETQYF. The CDR3 DNA reads as TGTGCCAGCAGCCAAAGGGTACCGGGAGAAGAGACCCAGTACTTC. Full variable domain (remainder filled in from reference TRBV14 and TRBJ2-5): EAGVTQFPSHSVIEKGQTVTLRCDPISGHDNLYWYRRVMGKEIKFLLHFVKESKQDESGMPNNRFLAERTGGTYSTLKVQPAELEDSGVYFCASSQRVPGEETQYFGPGTRLLVL.

The chain couples TRBV5-1 to TRBJ2-3; D unclear. Germline V lookup: CDR1 SGHRS, CDR2 YFSETQ. V was shortened by 3 bases and J by 2 bases, with 10 bases between the two germline ends. The CDR3 extends over 14 amino acids. DNA for the CDR3: TGCGCCAGCAGCTCAGAGACACTCACAGATACGCAGTATTTT. Translating gives CASSSETLTDTQYF.

The rearrangement links TRBV10-3 to TRBJ2-7; 12 positions agree with TRBD2. This CDR3 contains 15 residues. The trim removed 0 bases at V and 7 bases at J, leaving 4 bases unmatched. Looked up from germline, CDR1 is ENHRY and CDR2 is SYGVKD. CDR3 region: CAISESASGRGEQYF. The CDR3 coding sequence is TGTGCCATCAGTGAGTCTGCTAGCGGGAGGGGTGAGCAGTACTTC.

The chain has TRBV5-6 and TRBJ2-2; D is possibly TRBD1 or TRBD2 (6 bases each). This CDR3 is built from 15 residues. V was shortened by 4 bases and J by 1 base, with 11 bases between the two germline ends. Germline assignment: CDR1 SGHDT and CDR2 YYEEEE. CDR3 protein: CASSERGENTGELFF. As DNA, the CDR3 is TGTGCCAGCAGCGAAAGGGGGGAGAACACCGGGGAGCTGTTTTTT.

V gene TRBV19 combines with J gene TRBJ1-1; D gene unclear. CDR1 LNHDA and CDR2 SQIVND come from the germline V gene (reference sequence). V lost 7 bases and J 3 bases, leaving 24 bases between the germline ends. The CDR3 is 17 residues long. The CDR3 loop reads CASTSGPGRVLDTEAFF. The CDR3 region has the DNA TGTGCCAGTACCTCCGGACCGGGTCGTGTGTTGGACACTGAAGCTTTCTTT.